The 17 T cell receptor beta chains reported below all come from one sample, sequenced in a study of cytomegalovirus exposure and HLA in healthy donors. Clones were read by immunoSEQ multiplex PCR, and TCRdb kept only the in-frame ones, dropping some. The sample has hundreds of thousands of clones; about 90% are singletons. Sequenced material: PBMCs. The receptors were gathered from a woman in her twenties or thirties in good health and CMV-seropositive.

Only a few counts were recorded for this clone. This rearrangement joins TRBV12-5 to TRBJ2-3; TRBD2 aligns across 7 bases. V shed 3 bases, J shed 1 base, and the junction held 4 bases outside the gene matches. The CDR3 spans 15 residues. Germline assignment: CDR1 LGHNT and CDR2 FRNRAP. This CDR3 is CASGFLAGGTDTQYF. The CDR3 coding sequence is TGTGCTAGTGGTTTTCTGGCGGGGGGCACAGATACGCAGTATTTT.

Details on this clone: Other DNA sequences from this sample encode an identical CDR3 as well. The chain combines TRBV27 with TRBJ1-2; the D gene is possibly TRBD1 (6 bases). Trimming removed 2 bases from V and 0 bases from J, with 7 bases in between. Germline CDR1 is MNHEY and CDR2 is SMNVEV (reference sequence). The CDR3 has 14 residues. The DNA for the CDR3 is TGTGCCAGCAGTTTACAGGGGACTAACTATGGCTACACCTTC. Amino acids: CASSLQGTNYGYTF.

This clone was observed a single time. The chain couples TRBV15 to TRBJ2-7, with a possible D match to TRBD2 (5 bases). Trimming took 0 bases from V and 4 from J, leaving 19 bases between them. The CDR3 spans 17 residues. Germline-derived CDR1 and CDR2 are LNHNV and YYDKDF (reference sequence). This CDR3 reads CATSRDGGQPFIYEQYF. The CDR3 DNA is TGTGCCACCAGCAGAGATGGAGGCCAGCCTTTTATTTACGAGCAGTACTTC.

This sequence joins TRBV2 and TRBJ2-3; TRBD2 matches at 10 bases. CDR3 length: 17 residues. CDR1 and CDR2 from the germline V gene are SNHLY and FYNNEI. V dropped 5 bases and J dropped 1; count of bases not matched to a gene: 9. The CDR3 nucleotides read TGTGCCAGCAGTTCGTTTCTAGCGGGAGAGGGCACAGATACGCAGTATTTT. Its protein product is CASSSFLAGEGTDTQYF.

J is TRBJ1-1 and V is TRBV29-1, with D unclear. The ends were cut back, 4 bases at V and 4 bases at J, with 13 bases in the middle. CDR1 and CDR2 (germline): SQVTM, ANQGSEA. There are 13 residues in the CDR3. The CDR3 bases are TGCAGCGTTGCCGCGGGAGGTAGCACTGAAGCTTTCTTT. It translates to CSVAAGGSTEAFF.

The rearrangement joins TRBV19 to TRBJ2-7; TRBD1 matches at 8 bases. The CDR3 sequence is 14 residues long. The J segment lost 5 bases and the V segment lost 7 bases, leaving 10 bases of the junction unmatched. Looked up from germline, CDR1 is LNHDA and CDR2 is SQIVND (reference sequence). The CDR3 spells CASTPGGWMDEQYF. The CDR3 nucleotides read TGTGCCAGTACGCCAGGGGGCTGGATGGACGAGCAGTACTTC. Together with reference TRBV19 and TRBJ2-7, the CDR3 gives the full variable domain: DGGITQSPKYLFRKEGQNVTLSCEQNLNHDAMYWYRQDPGQGLRLIYYSQIVNDFQKGDIAEGYSVSREKKESFPLTVTSAQKNPTAFYLCASTPGGWMDEQYFGPGTRLTVT.

Concerning this clone itself: The same CDR3 can be traced to other DNA sequences in this sample. The chain links TRBV27 to TRBJ2-3; D might be TRBD2 (5 bases). Germline V gene sequence: CDR1 MNHEY, CDR2 SMNVEV (reference sequence). V was clipped by 6 bases and J by 6 bases, with 10 bases between them. There are 12 residues in the CDR3. The CDR3 nucleotides are TGTGCCAGCAGCTCGCGAGGGGATACGCAGTATTTT. Protein sequence: CASSSRGDTQYF.

The CDR3 protein is CASSRLSGETQYF. The CDR3 DNA reads as TGTGCCAGCAGCCGACTCTCCGGGGAGACCCAGTACTTC. The J gene is TRBJ2-5, the V gene TRBV5-6; no clear D. The V end was cut by 4 bases, the J end by 5 bases, with 12 bases between. The CDR3 runs 13 residues. The germline CDR1 and CDR2 sequences are SGHDT and YYEEEE.

The chain links TRBV6-1 to TRBJ2-3; D is perhaps TRBD1 (6 bases). Germline V gene lookup returns CDR1 MNHNS and CDR2 SASEGT. This CDR3 comprises 12 residues. Between the trimmed V and J ends, which lost 7 bases and 6 bases, there was a span of 11 bases. In DNA, the CDR3 is TGTGCCAGCAACTGGGACAAGGATACGCAGTATTTT. Its translation: CASNWDKDTQYF.

The chain uses TRBV6-1 and TRBJ2-7, with D perhaps TRBD1 (6 bases). The length of the CDR3 is 13 residues. Trimming removed 6 bases from V and 3 bases from J, with 12 bases in between. The germline gives CDR1 MNHNS, CDR2 SASEGT. The CDR3 sequence: CASRTGVYYEQYF. CDR3 bases: TGTGCCAGCAGGACAGGAGTTTACTACGAGCAGTACTTC.

The chain employs TRBV25-1 and TRBJ2-1; D perhaps matches TRBD1 (5 bases). The CDR3 totals 13 residues. Germline CDR1 is MGHDK and CDR2 is SYGVNS. Trimming cost V 5 bases and J 3 bases, with 8 bases left between them. DNA of the CDR3: TGTGCCAGCAGTTCAGGGTTCTACAATGAGCAGTTCTTC. It encodes CASSSGFYNEQFF.

This clone has a single count. The gene calls are TRBV7-2 and TRBJ1-5; D is possibly TRBD1 (5 bases). CDR3 length equals 15 residues. Looked up from germline, CDR1 is SGHTA and CDR2 is FQGNSA. V lost 6 bases, J lost 0 bases, and 12 bases lay in between. The CDR3 is CASRQDTGSNQPQHF. CDR3 sequence (DNA): TGTGCCAGCAGACAGGACACAGGTAGCAATCAGCCCCAGCATTTT.

This chain uses TRBV28 with TRBJ2-6, with unresolved D. The CDR3 runs to 14 residues. V was pared by 6 bases and J by 4 bases, with 10 bases between. Germline values: CDR1 MDHEN, CDR2 SYDVKM. The CDR3 region is CASSLPRGANVLTF. CDR3 DNA: TGTGCCAGCAGCCTTCCCAGGGGGGCCAACGTCCTGACTTTC.

The chain combines TRBV18 with TRBJ2-5; D possibly corresponds to TRBD1 (7 bases). V lost 5 bases to trimming and J lost 2 bases, with 9 bases between them. This CDR3 is built from 13 residues. CDR1 is KGHSH, CDR2 LQKENI, per germline. The CDR3 region is CASSAGQQETQYF. As DNA, the CDR3 is TGTGCCAGCTCAGCGGGACAGCAAGAGACCCAGTACTTC. Complete variable domain (other parts from reference TRBV18 and TRBJ2-5): NAGVMQNPRHLVRRRGQEARLRCSPMKGHSHVYWYRQLPEEGLKFMVYLQKENIIDESGMPKERFSAEFPKEGPSILRIQQVVRGDSAAYFCASSAGQQETQYFGPGTRLLVL.

This chain's CDR3 is CAWSVGQPYEQYF. The CDR3 nucleotides are TGTGCCTGGAGTGTGGGACAGCCCTACGAGCAGTACTTC. This chain joins TRBV30 and TRBJ2-7; 7 bases match TRBD1. Germline CDR1 GTSNPN, CDR2 SVGIG (reference sequence). The CDR3 is made up of 13 amino acids. V shed 0 bases and J 2 bases; nucleotides not matched to a gene: 1.

This chain uses TRBV5-1 with TRBJ2-7, with D maybe TRBD1 (6 bases). Germline CDR1 SGHRS, CDR2 YFSETQ. V was clipped by 5 bases and J by 4 bases, with 22 bases between them. CDR3 length equals 16 residues. CDR3 DNA: TGCGCCAGCAGTTTCCCCTTCCCCCGAACAGGGTACGAGCAGTACTTC. It is translated as CASSFPFPRTGYEQYF.

This sequence joins TRBV7-3 and TRBJ2-7, with 7 bases lining up with TRBD1. The CDR3 sequence is 15 residues long. Germline CDR1 reads SGHTA; CDR2 reads FQGTGA. V was pared by 4 bases and J by 2 bases, with 8 bases of the junction left unmatched. The CDR3 nucleotides read TGTGCCAGCAGCTCAGTTGGGGACAGCGCCTACGAGCAGTACTTC. It is translated as CASSSVGDSAYEQYF.